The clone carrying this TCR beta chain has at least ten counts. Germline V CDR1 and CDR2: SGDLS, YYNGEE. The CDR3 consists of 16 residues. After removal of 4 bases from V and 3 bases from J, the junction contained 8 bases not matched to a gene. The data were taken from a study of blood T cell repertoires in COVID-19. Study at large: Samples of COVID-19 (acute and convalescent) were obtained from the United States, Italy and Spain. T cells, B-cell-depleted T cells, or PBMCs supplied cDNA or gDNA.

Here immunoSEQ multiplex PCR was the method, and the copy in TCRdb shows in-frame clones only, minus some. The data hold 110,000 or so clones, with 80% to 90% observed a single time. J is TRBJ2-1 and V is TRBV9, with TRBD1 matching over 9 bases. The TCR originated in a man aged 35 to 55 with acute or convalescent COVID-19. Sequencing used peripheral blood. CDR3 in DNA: TGTGCCAGCAGCCCACGACAGGGGGTCGACTACAATGAGCAGTTCTTC. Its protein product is CASSPRQGVDYNEQFF.